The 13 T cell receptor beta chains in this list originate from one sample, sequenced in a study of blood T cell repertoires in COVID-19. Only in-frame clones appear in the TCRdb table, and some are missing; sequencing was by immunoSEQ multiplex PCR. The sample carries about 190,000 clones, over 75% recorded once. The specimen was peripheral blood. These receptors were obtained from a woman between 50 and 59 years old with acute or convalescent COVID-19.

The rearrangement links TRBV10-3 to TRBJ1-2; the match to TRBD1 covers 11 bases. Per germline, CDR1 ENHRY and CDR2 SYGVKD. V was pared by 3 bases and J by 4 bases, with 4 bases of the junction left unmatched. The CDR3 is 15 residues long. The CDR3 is CAISDGTGGTYGYTF. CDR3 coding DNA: TGTGCCATCAGTGATGGGACAGGGGGTACCTATGGCTACACCTTC.

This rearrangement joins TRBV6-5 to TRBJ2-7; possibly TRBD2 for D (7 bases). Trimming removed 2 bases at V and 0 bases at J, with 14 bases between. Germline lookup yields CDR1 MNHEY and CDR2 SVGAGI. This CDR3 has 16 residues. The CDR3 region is CASSYGGAAASYEQYF. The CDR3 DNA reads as TGTGCCAGCAGTTACGGGGGGGCCGCCGCCTCCTACGAGCAGTACTTC.

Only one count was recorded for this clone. CDR3 region: CSGGAKNIQYF. CDR3 coding DNA: TGCAGTGGAGGAGCTAAAAACATTCAGTACTTC. The genes are TRBV20-1 and TRBJ2-4; D is undetermined. This CDR3 spans 11 amino acids. V lost 7 bases and J lost 4, with 8 bases in between. Germline CDR1 and CDR2: DFQATT and SNEGSKA (reference sequence).

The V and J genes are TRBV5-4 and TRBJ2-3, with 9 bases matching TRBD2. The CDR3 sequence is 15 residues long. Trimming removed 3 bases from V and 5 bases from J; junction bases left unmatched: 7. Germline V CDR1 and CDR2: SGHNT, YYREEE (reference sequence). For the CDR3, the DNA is TGTGCCAGCAGCTGGGGTGGACTAGCGCGAGATACGCAGTATTTT. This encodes CASSWGGLARDTQYF.

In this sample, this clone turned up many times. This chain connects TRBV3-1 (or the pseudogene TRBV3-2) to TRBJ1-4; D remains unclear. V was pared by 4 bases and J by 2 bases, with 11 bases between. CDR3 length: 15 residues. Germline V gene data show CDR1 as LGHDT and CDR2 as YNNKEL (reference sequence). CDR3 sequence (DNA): TGTGCCAGCAGCCTGTCAGATTGGACTAATGAAAAACTGTTTTTT. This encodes CASSLSDWTNEKLFF.

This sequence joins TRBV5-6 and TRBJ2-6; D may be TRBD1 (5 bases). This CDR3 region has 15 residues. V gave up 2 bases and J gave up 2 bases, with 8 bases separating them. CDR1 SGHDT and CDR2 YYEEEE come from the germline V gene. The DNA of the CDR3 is TGTGCCAGCAGCTTCAGGGTGACTGGGGCCAACGTCCTGACTTTC. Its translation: CASSFRVTGANVLTF.

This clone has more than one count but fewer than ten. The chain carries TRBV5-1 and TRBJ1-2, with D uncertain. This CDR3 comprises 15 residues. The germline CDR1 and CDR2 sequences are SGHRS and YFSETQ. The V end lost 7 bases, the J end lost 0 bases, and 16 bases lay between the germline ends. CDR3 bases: TGCGCCAGCCCACGGGGATGGGCCCCTAACTATGGCTACACCTTC. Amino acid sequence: CASPRGWAPNYGYTF.

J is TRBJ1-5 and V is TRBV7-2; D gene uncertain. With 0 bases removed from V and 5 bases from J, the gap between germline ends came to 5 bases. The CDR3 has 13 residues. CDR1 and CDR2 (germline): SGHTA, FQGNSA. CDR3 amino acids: CASSLAADQPQHF. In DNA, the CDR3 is TGTGCCAGCAGCTTAGCGGCAGATCAGCCCCAGCATTTT.

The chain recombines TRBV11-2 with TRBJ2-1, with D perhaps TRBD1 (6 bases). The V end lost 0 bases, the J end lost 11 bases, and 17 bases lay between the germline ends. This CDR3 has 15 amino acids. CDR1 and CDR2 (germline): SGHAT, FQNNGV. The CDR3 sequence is CASSLDTGSGAQQFF. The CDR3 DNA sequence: TGTGCCAGCAGCTTAGATACCGGTTCAGGGGCCCAGCAGTTCTTC.

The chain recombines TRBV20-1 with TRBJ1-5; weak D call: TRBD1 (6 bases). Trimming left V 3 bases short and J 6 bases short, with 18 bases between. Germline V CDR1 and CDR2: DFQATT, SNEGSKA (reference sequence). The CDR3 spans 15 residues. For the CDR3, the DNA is TGCAGTGCTAGTAACACAGGGTTAGTGGGTCAGCCCCAGCATTTT. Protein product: CSASNTGLVGQPQHF.

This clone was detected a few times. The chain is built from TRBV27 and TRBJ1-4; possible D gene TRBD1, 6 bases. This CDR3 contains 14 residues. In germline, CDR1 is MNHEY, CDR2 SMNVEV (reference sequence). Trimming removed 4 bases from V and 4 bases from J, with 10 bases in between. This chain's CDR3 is CASSWGRGNEKLFF. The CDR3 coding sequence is TGTGCCAGCAGTTGGGGCAGGGGTAATGAAAAACTGTTTTTT.

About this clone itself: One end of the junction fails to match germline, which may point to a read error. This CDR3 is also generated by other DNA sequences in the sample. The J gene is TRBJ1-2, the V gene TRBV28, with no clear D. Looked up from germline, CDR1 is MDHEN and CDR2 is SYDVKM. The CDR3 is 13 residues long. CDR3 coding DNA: TGCGCCAGCAGTTTGGCGGCCGATTATGGCTACACCTTC. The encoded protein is CASSLAADYGYTF.

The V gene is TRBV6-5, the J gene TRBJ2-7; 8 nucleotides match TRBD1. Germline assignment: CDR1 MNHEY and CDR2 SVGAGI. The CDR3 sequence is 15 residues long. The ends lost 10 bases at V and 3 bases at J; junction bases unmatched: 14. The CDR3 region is CATRPQDRGVYEQYF. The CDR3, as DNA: TGTGCCACCAGACCTCAAGACAGGGGAGTCTACGAGCAGTACTTC.